This record concerns one TCR beta chain sequence. Its antigen is currently unknown. These data belong to a study of OX40 agonist ivuxolimab in advanced cancers. Study overall: Patients received ivuxolimab, an intravenous treatment, every 2 weeks at 0.01 to 10 mg/kg. Findings and caveats of the study: Partial responders at 0.1-3.0 mg/kg had among the lowest clonal expansion. Expanded clones belonging to CD8+ T cells outnumbered, on average, those of CD4+.

Here immunoSEQ multiplex PCR was the method, and the copy in TCRdb shows in-frame clones only, minus some. The table has 90,000 to 100,000 clones, under 85% seen once. Autoimmune disease history or systemic immunosuppression led to patients being barred. This CDR3 comprises 12 residues. With 6 bases removed from V and 2 bases from J, the gap between germline ends came to 6 bases. CDR1 and CDR2 from the germline V gene are MNHEY and SMNVEV (reference sequence). The sample consisted of CD4+ or CD8+ T cells sorted from blood, taken in a trial of the OX40 agonist ivuxolimab. This TCR came from an adult with an advanced solid tumor such as melanoma, head and neck, liver or kidney cancer. V usage is TRBV27 and J usage is TRBJ2-3, with D hard to call. Here the CDR3 reads CASRTYTDTQYF. CDR3 sequence (DNA): TGTGCCAGCAGAACTTACACAGATACGCAGTATTTT.